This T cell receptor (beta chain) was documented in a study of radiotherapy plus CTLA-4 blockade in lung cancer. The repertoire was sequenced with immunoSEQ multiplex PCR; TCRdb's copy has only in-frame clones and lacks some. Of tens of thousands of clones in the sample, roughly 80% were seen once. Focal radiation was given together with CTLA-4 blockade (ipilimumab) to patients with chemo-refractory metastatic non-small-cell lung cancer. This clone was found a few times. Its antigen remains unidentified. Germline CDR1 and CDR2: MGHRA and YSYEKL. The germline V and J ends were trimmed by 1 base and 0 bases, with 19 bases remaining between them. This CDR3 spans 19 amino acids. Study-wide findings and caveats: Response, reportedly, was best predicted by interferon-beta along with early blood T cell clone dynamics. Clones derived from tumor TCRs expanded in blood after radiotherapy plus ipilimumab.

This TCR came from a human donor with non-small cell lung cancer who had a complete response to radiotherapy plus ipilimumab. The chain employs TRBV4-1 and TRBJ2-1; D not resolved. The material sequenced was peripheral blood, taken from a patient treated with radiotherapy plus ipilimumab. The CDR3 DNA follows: TGCGCCAGCAGCCAAGTACGTGGTAATCTGAGAAGCTCCTACAATGAGCAGTTCTTC. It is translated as CASSQVRGNLRSSYNEQFF.